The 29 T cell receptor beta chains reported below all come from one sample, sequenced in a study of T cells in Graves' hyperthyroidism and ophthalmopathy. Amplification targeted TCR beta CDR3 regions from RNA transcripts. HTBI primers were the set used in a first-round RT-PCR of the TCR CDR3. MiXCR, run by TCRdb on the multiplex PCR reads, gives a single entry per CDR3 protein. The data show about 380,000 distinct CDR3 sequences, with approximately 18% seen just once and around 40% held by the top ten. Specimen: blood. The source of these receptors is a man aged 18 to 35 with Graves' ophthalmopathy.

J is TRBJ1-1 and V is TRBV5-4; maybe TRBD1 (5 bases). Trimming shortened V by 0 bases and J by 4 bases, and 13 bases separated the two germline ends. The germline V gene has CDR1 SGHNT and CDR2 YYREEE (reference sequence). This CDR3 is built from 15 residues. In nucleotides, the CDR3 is TGTGCCAGCAGCTTGGGGGGGGTCTCGGTCACTGAAGCTTTCTTT. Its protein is CASSLGGVSVTEAFF.

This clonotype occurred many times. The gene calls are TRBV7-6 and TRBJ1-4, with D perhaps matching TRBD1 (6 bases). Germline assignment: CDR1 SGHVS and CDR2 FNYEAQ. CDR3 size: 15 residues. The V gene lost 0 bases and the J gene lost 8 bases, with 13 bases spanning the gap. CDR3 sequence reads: CASSLAGGPQEKLFF. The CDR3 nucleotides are TGTGCCAGCAGCTTAGCGGGGGGCCCACAAGAAAAACTGTTTTTT.

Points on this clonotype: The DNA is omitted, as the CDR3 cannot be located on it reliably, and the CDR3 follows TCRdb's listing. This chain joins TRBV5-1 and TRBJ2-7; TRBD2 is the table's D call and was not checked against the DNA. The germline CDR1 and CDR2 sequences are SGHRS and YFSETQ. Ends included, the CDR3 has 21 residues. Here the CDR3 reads CASSFYICSARQGTNSYEQYF.

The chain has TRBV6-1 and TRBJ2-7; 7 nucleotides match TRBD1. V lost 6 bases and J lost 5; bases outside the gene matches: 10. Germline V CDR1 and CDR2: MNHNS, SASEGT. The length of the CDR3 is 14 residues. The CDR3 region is CASRIRQGRDEQYF. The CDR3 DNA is TGTGCCAGCAGGATCCGACAGGGACGCGACGAGCAGTACTTC.

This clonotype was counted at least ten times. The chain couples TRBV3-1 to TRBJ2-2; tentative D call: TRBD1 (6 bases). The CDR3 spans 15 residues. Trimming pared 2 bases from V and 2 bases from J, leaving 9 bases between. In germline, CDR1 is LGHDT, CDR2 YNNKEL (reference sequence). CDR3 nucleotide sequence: TGTGCCAGCAGCCAACAGGGACACAACACCGGGGAGCTGTTTTTT. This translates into CASSQQGHNTGELFF.

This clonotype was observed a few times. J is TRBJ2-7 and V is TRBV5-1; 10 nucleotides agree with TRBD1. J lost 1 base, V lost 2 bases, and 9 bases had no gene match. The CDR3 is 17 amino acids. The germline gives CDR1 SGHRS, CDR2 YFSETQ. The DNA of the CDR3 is TGCGCCAGCAGCTTTGGCCACGGACAGGGGGAGTCCTACGAGCAGTACTTC. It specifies CASSFGHGQGESYEQYF.

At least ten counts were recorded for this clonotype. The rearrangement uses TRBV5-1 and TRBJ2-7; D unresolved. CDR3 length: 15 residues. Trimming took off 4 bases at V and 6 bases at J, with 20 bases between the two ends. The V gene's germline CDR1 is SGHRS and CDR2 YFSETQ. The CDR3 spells CASSPRVPSVSEQYF. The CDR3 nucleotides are TGCGCCAGCAGCCCAAGAGTACCCTCAGTTTCCGAGCAGTACTTC.

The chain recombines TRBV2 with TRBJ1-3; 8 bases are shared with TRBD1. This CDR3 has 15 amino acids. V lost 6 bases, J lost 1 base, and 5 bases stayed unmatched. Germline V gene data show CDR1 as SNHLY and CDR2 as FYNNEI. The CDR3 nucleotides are TGTGCCAGCAGCCCCCAGGGGGCGTCTGGAAACACCATATATTTT. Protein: CASSPQGASGNTIYF.

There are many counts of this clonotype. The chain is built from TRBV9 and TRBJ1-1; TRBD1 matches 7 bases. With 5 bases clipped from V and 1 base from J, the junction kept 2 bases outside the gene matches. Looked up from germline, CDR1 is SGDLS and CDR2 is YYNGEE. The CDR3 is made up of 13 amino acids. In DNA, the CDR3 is TGTGCCAGCAGTCGGACAGGGAACACTGAAGCTTTCTTT. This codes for CASSRTGNTEAFF.

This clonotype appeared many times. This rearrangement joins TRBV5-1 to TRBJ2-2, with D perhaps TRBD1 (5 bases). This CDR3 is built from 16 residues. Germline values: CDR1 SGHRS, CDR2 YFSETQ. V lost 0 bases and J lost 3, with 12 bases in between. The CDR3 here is CASSLEGYSHTGELFF. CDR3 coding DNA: TGCGCCAGCAGCTTGGAGGGGTACTCACACACCGGGGAGCTGTTTTTT.

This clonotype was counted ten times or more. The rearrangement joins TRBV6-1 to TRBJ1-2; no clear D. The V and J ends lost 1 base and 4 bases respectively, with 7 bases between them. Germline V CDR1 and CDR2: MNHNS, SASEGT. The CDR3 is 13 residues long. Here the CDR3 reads CASSEGPAYGYTF. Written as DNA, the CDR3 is TGTGCCAGCAGTGAAGGACCCGCCTATGGCTACACCTTC.

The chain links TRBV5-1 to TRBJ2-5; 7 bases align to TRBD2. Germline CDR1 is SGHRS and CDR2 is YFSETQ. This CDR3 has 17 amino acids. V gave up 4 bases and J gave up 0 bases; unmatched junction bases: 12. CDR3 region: CASSPGLPGTYQETQYF. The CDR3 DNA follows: TGCGCCAGCAGCCCGGGACTACCGGGAACGTACCAAGAGACCCAGTACTTC.

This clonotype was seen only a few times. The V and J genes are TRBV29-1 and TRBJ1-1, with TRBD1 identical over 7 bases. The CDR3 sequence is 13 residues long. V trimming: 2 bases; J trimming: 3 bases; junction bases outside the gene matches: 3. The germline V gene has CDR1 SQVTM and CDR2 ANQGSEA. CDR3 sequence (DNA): TGCAGCGTTGAAACAGGGGAGGACACTGAAGCTTTCTTT. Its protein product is CSVETGEDTEAFF.

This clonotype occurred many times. The CDR3 DNA sequence: TGTGCCAGCAGTTCCCACAGGGGCGGCTCCTATAATTCACCCCTCCACTTT. It yields the protein CASSSHRGGSYNSPLHF. The chain recombines TRBV12-3 or TRBV12-4 with TRBJ1-6; 7 bases fit TRBD1. The CDR3 runs to 17 residues. V trimming: 4 bases; J trimming: 0 bases; junction bases outside the gene matches: 6.

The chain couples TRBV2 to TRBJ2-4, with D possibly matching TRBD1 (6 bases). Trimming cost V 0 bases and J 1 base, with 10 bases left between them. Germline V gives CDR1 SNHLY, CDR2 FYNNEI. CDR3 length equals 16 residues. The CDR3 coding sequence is TGTGCCAGCAGTGAAGCTGGAAGGGGGGCCAAAAACATTCAGTACTTC. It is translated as CASSEAGRGAKNIQYF.

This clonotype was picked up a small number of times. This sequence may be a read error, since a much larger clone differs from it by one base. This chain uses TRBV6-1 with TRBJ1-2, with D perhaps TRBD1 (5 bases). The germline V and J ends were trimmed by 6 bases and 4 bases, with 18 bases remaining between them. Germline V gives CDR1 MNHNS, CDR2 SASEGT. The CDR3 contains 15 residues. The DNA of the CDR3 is TGTGCCAGCAGGTCGCCCCCCCCGGGGACCTATGGCTACACCTTC. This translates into CASRSPPPGTYGYTF.

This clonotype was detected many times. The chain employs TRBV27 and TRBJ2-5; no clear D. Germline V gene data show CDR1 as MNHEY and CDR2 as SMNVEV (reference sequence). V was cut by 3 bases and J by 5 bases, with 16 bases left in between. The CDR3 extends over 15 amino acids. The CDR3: CASSFVVGFRETQYF. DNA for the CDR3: TGTGCCAGCAGTTTTGTCGTGGGATTTCGGGAGACCCAGTACTTC.

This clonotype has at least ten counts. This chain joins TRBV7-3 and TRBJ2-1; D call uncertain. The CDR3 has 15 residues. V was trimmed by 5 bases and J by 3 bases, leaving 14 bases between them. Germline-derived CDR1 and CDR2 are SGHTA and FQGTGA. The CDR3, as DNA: TGTGCCAGCAGCCAAACGGCAACAGACTACAATGAGCAGTTCTTC. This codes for CASSQTATDYNEQFF.

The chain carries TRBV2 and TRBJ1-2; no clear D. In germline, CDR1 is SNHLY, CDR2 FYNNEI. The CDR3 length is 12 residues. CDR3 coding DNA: TGTCCAACCGGGTATAATAACTATGGCTACACCTTC. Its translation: CPTGYNNYGYTF.

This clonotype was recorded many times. The CDR3 coding sequence is TGTGCCAGCAGTTTATCCGGCCAGGGCTCCTACGAGCAGTACTTC. This codes for CASSLSGQGSYEQYF. The V call is TRBV12-3 or TRBV12-4, the J call TRBJ2-7, with D maybe TRBD1 (5 bases). The length of the CDR3 is 15 residues. V shed 2 bases and J shed 0 bases, with 11 bases lying between them.

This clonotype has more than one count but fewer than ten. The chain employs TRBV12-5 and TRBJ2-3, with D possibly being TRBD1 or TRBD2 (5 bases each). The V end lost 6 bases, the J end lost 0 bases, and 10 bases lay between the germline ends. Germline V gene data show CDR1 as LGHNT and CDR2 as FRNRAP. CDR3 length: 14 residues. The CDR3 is CASGKGDSTDTQYF. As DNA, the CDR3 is TGTGCTAGTGGCAAAGGGGACAGCACAGATACGCAGTATTTT.

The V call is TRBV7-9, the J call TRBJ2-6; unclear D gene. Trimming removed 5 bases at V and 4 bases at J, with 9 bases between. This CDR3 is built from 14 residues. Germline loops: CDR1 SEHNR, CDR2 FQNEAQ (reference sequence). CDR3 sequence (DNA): TGTGCCAGCAGCCACCTATGGGGGGCCAACGTCCTGACTTTC. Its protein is CASSHLWGANVLTF.

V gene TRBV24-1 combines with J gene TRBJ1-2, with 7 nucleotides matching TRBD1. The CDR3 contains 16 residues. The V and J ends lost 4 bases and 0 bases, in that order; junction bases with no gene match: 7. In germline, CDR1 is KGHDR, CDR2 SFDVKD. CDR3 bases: TGTGCCACCAGTGACCCTCGACAGGGAGCTAACTATGGCTACACCTTC. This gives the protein CATSDPRQGANYGYTF.

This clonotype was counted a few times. CDR3 sequence reads: CSVVDVYGYTF. For the CDR3, the DNA is TGCAGCGTTGTAGACGTCTATGGCTACACCTTC. The chain uses TRBV29-1 and TRBJ1-2; D is undetermined. CDR1 and CDR2 (germline): SQVTM, ANQGSEA. V was trimmed by 4 bases and J by 4 bases, leaving 7 bases between them. The CDR3 extends over 11 amino acids.

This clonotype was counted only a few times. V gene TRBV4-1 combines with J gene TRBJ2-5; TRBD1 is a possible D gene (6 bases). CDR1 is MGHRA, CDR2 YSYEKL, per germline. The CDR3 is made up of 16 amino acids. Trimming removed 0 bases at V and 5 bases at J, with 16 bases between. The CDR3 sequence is CASSQDLGAMGETQYF. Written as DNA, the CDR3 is TGCGCCAGCAGCCAAGATTTGGGGGCGATGGGCGAGACCCAGTACTTC.

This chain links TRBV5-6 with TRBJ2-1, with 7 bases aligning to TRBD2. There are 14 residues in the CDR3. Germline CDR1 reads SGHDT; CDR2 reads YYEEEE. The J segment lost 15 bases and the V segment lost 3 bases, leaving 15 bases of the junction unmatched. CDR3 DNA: TGTGCCAGCAGCTCCACCGAGGGGAGACTAGCTACGTTCTTC. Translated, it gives CASSSTEGRLATFF.

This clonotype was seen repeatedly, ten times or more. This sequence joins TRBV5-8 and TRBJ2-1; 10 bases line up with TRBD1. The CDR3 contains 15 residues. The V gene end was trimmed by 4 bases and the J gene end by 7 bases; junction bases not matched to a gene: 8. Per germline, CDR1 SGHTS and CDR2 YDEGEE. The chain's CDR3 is CASSAGTGAGNEQFF. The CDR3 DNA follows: TGTGCCAGCAGCGCCGGGACAGGGGCCGGGAATGAGCAGTTCTTC.

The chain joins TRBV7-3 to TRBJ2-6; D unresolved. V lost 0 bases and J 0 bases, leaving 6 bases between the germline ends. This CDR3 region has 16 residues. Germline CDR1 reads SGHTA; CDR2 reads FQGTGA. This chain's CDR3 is CASSLTLISGANVLTF. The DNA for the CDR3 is TGTGCCAGCAGCTTAACTTTGATCTCTGGGGCCAACGTCCTGACTTTC. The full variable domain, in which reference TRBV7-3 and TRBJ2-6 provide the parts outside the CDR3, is GAGVSQTPSNKVTEKGKYVELRCDPISGHTALYWYRQSLGQGPEFLIYFQGTGAADDSGLPNDRFFAVRPEGSVSTLKIQRTERGDSAVYLCASSLTLISGANVLTFGAGSRLTVL.

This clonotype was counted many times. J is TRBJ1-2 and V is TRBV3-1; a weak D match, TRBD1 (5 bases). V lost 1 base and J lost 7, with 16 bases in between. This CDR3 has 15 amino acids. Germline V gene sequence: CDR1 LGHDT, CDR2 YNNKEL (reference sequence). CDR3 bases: TGTGCCAGCAGCCAAGGACGCCCCCAGGGAGGTGGCTACACCTTC. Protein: CASSQGRPQGGGYTF.